What follows is one T cell receptor beta chain and its context. The record originates from a study of type 1 regulatory T cells. At the level of the study: T-allo10 is a Tr1-enriched, alloantigen-specific CD4 T cell product made in vitro.

Using its own MiXCR run on the reads, TCRdb lists one record per CDR3 protein. Found here are approximately 97,000 distinct CDR3 sequences, 30% to 35% of them singletons; the top ten hold roughly 2.4%. The clonotype was recovered from a human donor in good health. Sequencing was carried out using CD4+ T cells, either the whole sample or a sorted fraction (not recorded which).

The CDR3 DNA follows: TGTGCCAGCAGCTTTACCCGACGGTCTGGCATTCAGTACTTC. This sequence encodes CASSFTRRSGIQYF. This chain uses TRBV11-2 with TRBJ2-4; D is uncertain. With 3 bases removed from V and 9 bases from J, the gap between germline ends came to 15 bases. Germline V gene data show CDR1 as SGHAT and CDR2 as FQNNGV. The CDR3 is 14 amino acids.